This T cell receptor (beta chain) was documented in a study of post-analysis software for immune sequencing data. Notes on the study in general: Patients carried roughly five TRBV segments more frequently than controls did, and TRBV5-6, TRBV5-1 and TRBV20-1 were among them. Samples made in the same batch grouped tightly together by F measure.

Comment on this clonotype: The antigen remains undetermined.

The CDR3 totals 14 residues. CDR1 is SQVTM, CDR2 ANQGSEA, per germline. V was trimmed by 7 bases and J by 4 bases, leaving 19 bases between them. Researchers reported that TCR beta cDNA libraries carried unique molecular identifiers. Each CDR3 protein gets one entry after TCRdb re-called the PCR reads with MiXCR. The data contain hundreds of thousands of distinct CDR3 sequences, about 27% of them singletons. The specimen sequenced was blood. This clonotype was obtained from a girl between 10 and 17 years old with multiple sclerosis. J is TRBJ1-2 and V is TRBV29-1; possibly TRBD1 for D (6 bases). The CDR3 region has the DNA TGCAGCGCTCAAGGAGGGGGGGGTGGCTATGGCTACACCTTC. Amino acid sequence: CSAQGGGGGYGYTF.